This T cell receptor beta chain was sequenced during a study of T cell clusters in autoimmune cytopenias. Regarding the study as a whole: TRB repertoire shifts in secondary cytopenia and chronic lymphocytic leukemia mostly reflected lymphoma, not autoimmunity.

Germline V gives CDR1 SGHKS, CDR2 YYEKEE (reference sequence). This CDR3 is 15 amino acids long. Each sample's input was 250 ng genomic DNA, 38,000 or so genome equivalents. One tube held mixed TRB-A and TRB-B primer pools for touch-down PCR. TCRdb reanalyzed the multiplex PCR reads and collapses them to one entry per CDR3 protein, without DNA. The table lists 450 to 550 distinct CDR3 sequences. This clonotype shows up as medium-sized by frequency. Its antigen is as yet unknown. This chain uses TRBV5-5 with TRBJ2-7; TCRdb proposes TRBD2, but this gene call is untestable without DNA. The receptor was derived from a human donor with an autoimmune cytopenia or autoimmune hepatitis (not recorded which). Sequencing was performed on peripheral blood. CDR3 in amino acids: CASSFTGTSGYEQYF.